Included here is one T cell receptor beta chain sequence, with context. This record belongs to a study of technical replicates of blood from a handful of donors. The germline V gene has CDR1 LNHDA and CDR2 SQIVND (reference sequence). J gave up 7 bases and V 1 base, and 10 bases lay outside the gene matches. This CDR3 has 17 amino acids. The method was immunoSEQ multiplex PCR; TCRdb's version includes in-frame clones alone and lacks a portion of them. The sample consists of 75,000 to 100,000 clones, 85% to 95% of them appearing once. The material sequenced was T cells isolated from PBMCs. The genes are TRBV19 and TRBJ2-2, with 9 bases identical to TRBD2. The receptor's source is a human donor in good health. The CDR3: CASSIVSLAGVNGELFF. The CDR3 bases are TGTGCCAGTAGTATAGTTTCGTTAGCGGGAGTGAACGGGGAGCTGTTTTTT.